This TCR beta chain was observed in a study of cytomegalovirus exposure and HLA in healthy donors. The CDR3 totals 13 residues. The germline V gene encodes CDR1 LNHDA and CDR2 SQIVND (reference sequence). V lost 6 bases and J 4 bases, leaving 12 bases between the germline ends. Remarks on this clone: The antigen remains undetermined.

It was with 60 Vbeta and 13 Jbeta primers that the PCR ran. Libraries were prepared by immunoSEQ multiplex PCR; TCRdb keeps only in-frame clonotypes and omits some of them. The sample has about 190,000 clones; around 80% are singletons. Study-wide results and limits: TRBV6-2, TRBV6-3 and some other V segments were excluded as indistinguishable. Later analysis identified several of the most significant clusters that appeared linked to common viral pathogens.

V is TRBV19 and J is TRBJ1-2, with no clear D. The source is a woman between 18 and 30 years old in good health and CMV-seronegative. Sequenced material: PBMCs. CDR3 in amino acids: CASSLDWRYGYTF. The CDR3, as DNA: TGTGCCAGTAGCCTCGACTGGCGCTATGGCTACACCTTC.